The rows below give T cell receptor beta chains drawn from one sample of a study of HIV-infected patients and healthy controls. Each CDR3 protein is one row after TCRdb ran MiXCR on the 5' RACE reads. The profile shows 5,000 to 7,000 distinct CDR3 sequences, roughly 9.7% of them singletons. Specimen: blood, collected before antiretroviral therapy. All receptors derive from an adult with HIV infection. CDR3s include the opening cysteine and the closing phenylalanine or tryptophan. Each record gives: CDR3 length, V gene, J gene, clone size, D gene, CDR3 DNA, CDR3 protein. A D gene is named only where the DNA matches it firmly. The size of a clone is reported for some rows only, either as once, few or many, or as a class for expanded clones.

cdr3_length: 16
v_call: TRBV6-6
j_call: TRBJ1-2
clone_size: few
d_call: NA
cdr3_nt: TGTGCCAGCAGTTACATGGGTTTGTCAGGACACTATGGCTACACCTTC
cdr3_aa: CASSYMGLSGHYGYTF

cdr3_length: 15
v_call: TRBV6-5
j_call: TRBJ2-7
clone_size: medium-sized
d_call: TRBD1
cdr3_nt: TGTGCCAGCAGTGACCTTGGACAGGGATGGTACGAGCAGTACTTC
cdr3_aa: CASSDLGQGWYEQYF

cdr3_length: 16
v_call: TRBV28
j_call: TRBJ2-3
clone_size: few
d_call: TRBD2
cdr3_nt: TGTGCCAGCATTCCAGAAAGCGGGATGCTACGCGATACGCAGTATTTT
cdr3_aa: CASIPESGMLRDTQYF

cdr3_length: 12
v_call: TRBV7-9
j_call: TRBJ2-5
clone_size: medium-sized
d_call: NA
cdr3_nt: TGTGCCAGCAGCTCAATTCAAGAGACCCAGTACTTC
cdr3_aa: CASSSIQETQYF

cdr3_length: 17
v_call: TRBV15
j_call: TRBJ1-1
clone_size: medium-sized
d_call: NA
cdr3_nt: TGTGCCACCAGCGACGACCCGCAGGTGATGATGAACACTGAAGCTTTCTTT
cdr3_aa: CATSDDPQVMMNTEAFF

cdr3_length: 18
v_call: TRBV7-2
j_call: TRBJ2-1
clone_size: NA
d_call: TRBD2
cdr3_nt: TGTGCCAGCAGCTCGCCGGGACTAGCGGGAGGGCCCTACAATGAGCAGTTCTTC
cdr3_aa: CASSSPGLAGGPYNEQFF

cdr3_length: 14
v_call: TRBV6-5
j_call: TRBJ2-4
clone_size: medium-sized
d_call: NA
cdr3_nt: TGTACCAGCAAGGAGGGGTGGTCCAAAAACATTCAGTACTTC
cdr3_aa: CTSKEGWSKNIQYF

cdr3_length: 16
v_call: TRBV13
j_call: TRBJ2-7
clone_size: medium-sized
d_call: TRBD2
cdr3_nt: TGTGCCAGCAGCTTAATGGTGCTTAGCGGGAGTTACGAGCAGTACTTC
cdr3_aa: CASSLMVLSGSYEQYF

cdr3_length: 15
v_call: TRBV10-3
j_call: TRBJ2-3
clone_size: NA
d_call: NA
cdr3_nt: TGTGCCATCAGTGTAGGGACGGTAAACACAGATACGCAGTATTTT
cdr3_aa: CAISVGTVNTDTQYF

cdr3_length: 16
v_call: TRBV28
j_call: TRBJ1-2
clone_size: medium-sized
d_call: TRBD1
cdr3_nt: TGTGCCAGCAGTCCGTCAGACAGGGACAATAACTATGGCTACACCTTC
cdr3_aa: CASSPSDRDNNYGYTF

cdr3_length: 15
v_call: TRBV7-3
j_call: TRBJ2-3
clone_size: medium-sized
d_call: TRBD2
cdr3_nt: TGTGCCAGCAGCAGGACTAGCGGGAGGGCCGATACGCAGTATTTT
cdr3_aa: CASSRTSGRADTQYF

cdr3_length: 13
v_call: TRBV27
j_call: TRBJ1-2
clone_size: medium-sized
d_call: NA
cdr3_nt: TGTGCCAGCAGTTTTAATCCCTACTATGGCTACACCTTC
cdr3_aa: CASSFNPYYGYTF

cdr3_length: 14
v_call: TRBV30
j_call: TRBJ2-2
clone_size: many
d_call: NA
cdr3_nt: TGTGCCTGGAGTGTACTCTCGGTTAGGGGGGAGCTGTTTTTT
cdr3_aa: CAWSVLSVRGELFF

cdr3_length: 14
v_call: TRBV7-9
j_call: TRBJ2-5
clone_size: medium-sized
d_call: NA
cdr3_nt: TGTGCCAGCAGCTTCGCAGGTTATGAAGAGACCCAGTACTTC
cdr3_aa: CASSFAGYEETQYF

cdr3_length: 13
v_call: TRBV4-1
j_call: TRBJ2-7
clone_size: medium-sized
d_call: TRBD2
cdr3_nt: TGCGCCAGCAGCCAAGAGATAGGACTAGCGGGACACTTC
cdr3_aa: CASSQEIGLAGHF

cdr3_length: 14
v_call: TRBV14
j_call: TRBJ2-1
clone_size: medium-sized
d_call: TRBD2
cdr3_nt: TGTGCCAGCAGCTTGCCGGGACTACCCAATGAGCAGTTCTTC
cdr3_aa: CASSLPGLPNEQFF

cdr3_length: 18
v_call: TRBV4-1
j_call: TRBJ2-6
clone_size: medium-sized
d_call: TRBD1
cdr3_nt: TGCGCCAGCAGCCTTGGGACAGGGCCTTTAGCTGGGGCCAACGTCCTGACTTTC
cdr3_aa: CASSLGTGPLAGANVLTF

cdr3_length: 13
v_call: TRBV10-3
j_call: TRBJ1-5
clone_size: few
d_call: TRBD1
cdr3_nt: TGTGCCGCACAGACAGGGATCAATCAGCCCCAGCATTTT
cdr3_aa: CAAQTGINQPQHF

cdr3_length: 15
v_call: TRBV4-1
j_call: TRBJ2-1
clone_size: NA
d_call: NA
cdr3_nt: TGCGCCAGCAGCCGGGACCTAGGCTCCTACAATGAGCAGTTCTTC
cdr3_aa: CASSRDLGSYNEQFF

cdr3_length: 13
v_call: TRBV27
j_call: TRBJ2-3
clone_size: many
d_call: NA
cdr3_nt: TGCACCAGCAGTTTACAGGGCACAGATACGCAGTATTTT
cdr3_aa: CTSSLQGTDTQYF

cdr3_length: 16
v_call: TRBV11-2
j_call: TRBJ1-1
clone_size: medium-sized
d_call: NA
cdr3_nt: TGTGCCAGCAGCCCGAGTATCCGGACGGAAAACACTGAAGCTTTCTTT
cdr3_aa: CASSPSIRTENTEAFF

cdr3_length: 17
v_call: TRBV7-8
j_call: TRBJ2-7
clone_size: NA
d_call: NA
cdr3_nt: TGTGCCAGCAGCCCACTTGTTCAGGGTTTGACTCTCTACGAGCAGTACTTC
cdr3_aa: CASSPLVQGLTLYEQYF

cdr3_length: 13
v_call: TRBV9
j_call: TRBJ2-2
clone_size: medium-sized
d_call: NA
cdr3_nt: TGTGCCAGCAGCCGCATAGACACCGGGGAGCTGTTTTTT
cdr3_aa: CASSRIDTGELFF

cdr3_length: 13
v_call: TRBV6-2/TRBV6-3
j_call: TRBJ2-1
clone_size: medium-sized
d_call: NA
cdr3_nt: TGTGCCAGCAGTTCCAGTTCCTACAATGAGCAGTTCTTC
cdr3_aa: CASSSSSYNEQFF

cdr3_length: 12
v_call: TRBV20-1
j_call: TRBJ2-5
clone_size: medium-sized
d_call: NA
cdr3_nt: TGCAGTGCCAAAAGACAAACTGAGACCCAGTACTTC
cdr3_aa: CSAKRQTETQYF

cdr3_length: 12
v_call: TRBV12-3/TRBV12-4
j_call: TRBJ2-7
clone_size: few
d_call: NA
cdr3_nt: TGTGCCAGCAGTCACAGTCCCTACGAGCAGTACTTC
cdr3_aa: CASSHSPYEQYF

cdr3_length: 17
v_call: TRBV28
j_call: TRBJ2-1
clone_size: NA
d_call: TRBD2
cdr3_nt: TGTGCCAGCAGTTTACCTACCGGGACTAGCGGGAGGAATGAGCAGTTCTTC
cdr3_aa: CASSLPTGTSGRNEQFF

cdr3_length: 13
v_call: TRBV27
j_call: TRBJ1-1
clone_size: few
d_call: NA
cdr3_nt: TGTGCCAGCAGTCTCACGGTGAACACTGAAGCTTTCTTT
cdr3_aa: CASSLTVNTEAFF

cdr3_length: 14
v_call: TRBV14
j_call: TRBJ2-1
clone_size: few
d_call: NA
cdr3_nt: TGTGCCAGCAGCCAATGGTGGGGAGAAAATGAGCAGTTCTTC
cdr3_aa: CASSQWWGENEQFF

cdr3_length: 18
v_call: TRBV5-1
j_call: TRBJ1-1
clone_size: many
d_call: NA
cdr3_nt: TGCGCCAGCAGCTTGGGAGGGGGGCCGCGTAAAGTGGACACTGAAGCTTTCTTT
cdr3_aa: CASSLGGGPRKVDTEAFF

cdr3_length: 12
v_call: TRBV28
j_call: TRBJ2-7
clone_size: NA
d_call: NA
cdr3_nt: TGTGCCAGCAGTTCTGGTCCCCACGAGCAGTACTTC
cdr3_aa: CASSSGPHEQYF

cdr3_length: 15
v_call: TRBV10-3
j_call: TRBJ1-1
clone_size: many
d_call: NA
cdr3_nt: TGTGCCATCAGTGAGGGTCTGGGGACGAACACTGAAGCTTTCTTT
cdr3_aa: CAISEGLGTNTEAFF